This section outlines one T cell receptor beta chain sequence together with its context. Only in-frame clones appear in the TCRdb table, and some are missing; sequencing was by immunoSEQ multiplex PCR. This repertoire shows some 460,000 clones, around nine tenths found once; its top ten account for around 4.5%. This entry comes from a study of blood T cell repertoires in COVID-19. Study background: T cells, B-cell-depleted T cells, or PBMCs supplied cDNA or gDNA.

The germline CDR1 and CDR2 sequences are GTSNPN and SVGIG (reference sequence). With V trimmed by 3 bases and J by 14 bases, 6 bases remained unmatched. CDR3 size: 11 residues. The sequence was collected from a woman aged 30 to 39 with acute or convalescent COVID-19. The specimen was peripheral blood. V gene TRBV30 combines with J gene TRBJ1-4; TRBD1 matches at 7 bases. The CDR3 loop reads CAWRAGQVLFF. In DNA, the CDR3 is TGTGCCTGGAGAGCAGGACAGGTCCTGTTTTTT.